The 21 T cell receptor beta chains given below trace back to one sample, sequenced in a study of blood T cells in healthy people across ages. A second PCR, run for about 7 to 12 cycles, used a sample-barcoded 5' primer plus a J-beta primer mix. TCRdb independently ran MiXCR on the 5' RACE reads; one entry per CDR3 protein. The sample has fewer than 2,000,000 distinct CDR3 sequences, approximately 40% seen once. Material: blood. The receptors come from a human donor in good health.

This clonotype was observed a few times. The J gene is TRBJ2-4, the V gene TRBV5-5; 10 positions match TRBD2. This CDR3 comprises 17 residues. Germline CDR1 reads SGHKS; CDR2 reads YYEKEE (reference sequence). With V trimmed by 0 bases and J by 1 base, 4 bases remained unmatched. Here the CDR3 reads CASSLAYSGGAKNIQYF. The CDR3 DNA reads TGTGCCAGCAGCTTGGCCTATAGCGGGGGGGCCAAAAACATTCAGTACTTC.

The gene calls are TRBV5-1 and TRBJ1-1; D unclear. Trimming removed 4 bases from V and 6 bases from J, with 13 bases in between. Germline V lookup: CDR1 SGHRS, CDR2 YFSETQ. This CDR3 is 13 amino acids long. The CDR3 region has the DNA TGCGCCAGCAGCCTCCTCCAAAGGTCTGAAGCTTTCTTT. Its translation: CASSLLQRSEAFF.

The chain is built from TRBV20-1 and TRBJ2-1, with TRBD1 matching over 9 bases. The CDR3 spans 13 residues. The junction had 3 bases not matched to a gene; V was cut back by 1 base and J by 8 bases. The germline CDR1 and CDR2 sequences are DFQATT and SNEGSKA (reference sequence). CDR3 nucleotides: TGCAGTGCTAGAGGGACAGGGGTCGATGAGCAGTTCTTC. Its translation: CSARGTGVDEQFF.

V gene TRBV3-1 combines with J gene TRBJ2-4; the D gene could be TRBD1 or TRBD2 (5 bases each). The CDR3 length is 12 residues. In germline, CDR1 is LGHDT, CDR2 YNNKEL (reference sequence). Trimming stripped 1 base from V and 15 bases from J, with 13 bases between. CDR3 coding DNA: TGTGCCAGCAGCCAAGGGCAGGGCGGGCTGTACTTC. This encodes CASSQGQGGLYF.

This clonotype was seen only a few times. The chain is built from TRBV9 and TRBJ2-7; D gene unclear. The CDR3 extends over 18 amino acids. Germline CDR1 SGDLS, CDR2 YYNGEE. V was shortened by 0 bases and J by 0 bases, with 19 bases between the two germline ends. Written as DNA, the CDR3 is TGTGCCAGCAGCGTAGGAGTGGTGGGCAGCGTAAGCTCCTACGAGCAGTACTTC. This encodes CASSVGVVGSVSSYEQYF.

V and J are TRBV7-8 and TRBJ1-2; tentative D call: TRBD1 (6 bases). The CDR3 is made up of 13 amino acids. Germline values: CDR1 SGHVS, CDR2 FQNEAQ. V was trimmed by 2 bases and J by 8 bases, leaving 12 bases between them. CDR3 loop: CASSLQQGRGYTF. The CDR3 DNA follows: TGTGCCAGCAGCTTACAACAGGGCAGAGGCTACACCTTC.

Only a few counts were recorded for this clonotype. A read error may produce the germline difference seen at one junction end. This rearrangement joins TRBV20-1 to TRBJ1-2, with a tentative D call TRBD1 (5 bases). CDR3 length: 12 residues. Per the germline V gene, CDR1 is DFQATT and CDR2 is SNEGSKA (reference sequence). CDR3 in amino acids: CGARRGYDGYTF. CDR3 nucleotide sequence: TGCGGTGCCCGGAGGGGATACGACGGCTACACCTTC.

This clonotype was counted at least ten times. V usage is TRBV7-2 and J usage is TRBJ2-4; a possible D gene is TRBD2 (5 bases). V was cut by 0 bases and J by 7 bases, with 13 bases left in between. Germline CDR1 and CDR2: SGHTA and FQGNSA. CDR3 length: 15 residues. CDR3 in DNA: TGTGCCAGCAGCTTAGCGGCCGGCTCGGGGAACATTCAGTACTTC. It specifies CASSLAAGSGNIQYF.

The chain employs TRBV12-3 or TRBV12-4 and TRBJ1-1, with D unresolved. The CDR3 extends over 12 amino acids. V lost 6 bases and J 3 bases, leaving 8 bases between the germline ends. CDR3 amino acids: CASRLQYTEAFF. The CDR3 DNA follows: TGTGCCAGCAGGCTTCAGTACACTGAAGCTTTCTTT.

This chain links TRBV5-1 with TRBJ2-3, with 10 positions matching TRBD2. This CDR3 comprises 17 residues. V shed 1 base and J 3 bases; nucleotides not matched to a gene: 8. Germline V gene lookup returns CDR1 SGHRS and CDR2 YFSETQ. CDR3 sequence: CASSLSLAGDTTDTQYF. CDR3 coding DNA: TGCGCCAGCAGCTTGTCTCTAGCGGGAGATACGACAGATACGCAGTATTTT. The full variable domain, rest sourced from reference TRBV5-1 and TRBJ2-3, is KAGVTQTPRYLIKTRGQQVTLSCSPISGHRSVSWYQQTPGQGLQFLFEYFSETQRNKGNFPGRFSGRQFSNSRSEMNVSTLELGDSALYLCASSLSLAGDTTDTQYFGPGTRLTVL.

The chain carries TRBV5-1 and TRBJ2-2, with 9 bases aligning to TRBD2. V gave up 4 bases and J gave up 7 bases; unmatched junction bases: 8. This CDR3 contains 15 residues. Germline CDR1 and CDR2: SGHRS and YFSETQ. The CDR3 loop reads CASSPGTSSGGELFF. In DNA, the CDR3 is TGCGCCAGCAGCCCTGGGACTAGCTCCGGCGGGGAGCTGTTTTTT.

The chain uses TRBV12-3 or TRBV12-4 and TRBJ1-6; no clear D. V lost 6 bases and J 13 bases, leaving 22 bases between the germline ends. The CDR3 spans 15 residues. The CDR3 sequence is CASRSGRENRAPLHF. In nucleotides, the CDR3 is TGTGCCAGCAGATCCGGACGGGAAAATAGAGCTCCCCTCCACTTT.

The genes are TRBV3-1 and TRBJ1-4; D perhaps matches TRBD1 (5 bases). CDR1 is LGHDT and CDR2 is YNNKEL in the germline V gene (reference sequence). The CDR3 covers 15 residues. Trimming took off 3 bases at V and 3 bases at J, with 11 bases between the two ends. CDR3 bases: TGTGCCAGCAGCCACCGACGGGGGGCTAATGAAAAACTGTTTTTT. As protein: CASSHRRGANEKLFF.

The chain joins TRBV7-2 to TRBJ2-7; 14 bases match TRBD2. CDR3 length equals 19 residues. Germline CDR1 and CDR2: SGHTA and FQGNSA. V lost 5 bases and J lost 0; bases outside the gene matches: 12. In DNA, the CDR3 is TGTGCCAGCAGCAGACTAGCGGGGGGGCCACGCGGAGGCTCCTACGAGCAGTACTTC. Amino acids: CASSRLAGGPRGGSYEQYF.

This chain uses TRBV6-1 with TRBJ1-6; D gene unclear. Trimming stripped 7 bases from V and 6 bases from J, with 4 bases between. This CDR3 region has 11 residues. The germline V gene encodes CDR1 MNHNS and CDR2 SASEGT. CDR3 sequence reads: CASIFNSPLHF. In DNA, the CDR3 is TGTGCCAGCATCTTTAATTCACCCCTCCACTTT.

Notes on this clonotype: Sequence at one end of the junction differs from germline and may be a read error. V usage is TRBV20-1 and J usage is TRBJ1-2, with TRBD1 matching 8 bases. Germline CDR1 DFQATT, CDR2 SNEGSKA (reference sequence). The CDR3 has 13 residues. Here the CDR3 DNA reads TGCAGTGCTGGGAACAGGGGGAACTATAGCTACACCTTC. Protein sequence: CSAGNRGNYSYTF.

Points on this clonotype: The missing conserved phenylalanine or tryptophan at the end of this CDR3 makes a read error likely. The chain employs TRBV7-8 and TRBJ2-3, with D perhaps matching TRBD2 (5 bases). The CDR3 contains 13 residues. Germline loops: CDR1 SGHVS, CDR2 FQNEAQ. Deletions cut 4 bases from V and 2 bases from J, with 7 bases between. CDR3 in DNA: TGTGCCAGCAGCTACGGGGTCACAGATACGCAGTATTGT. Translated, it gives CASSYGVTDTQYC.

The sample holds a few counts of this clonotype. CDR3 DNA sequence: TGCGCCAGCAGCCAAGAATTGAGGTCCAGCTATGGCTACACCTTC. This codes for CASSQELRSSYGYTF. The V and J genes are TRBV4-1 and TRBJ1-2, with D uncertain. The CDR3 is made up of 15 amino acids. Per germline, CDR1 MGHRA and CDR2 YSYEKL. Trimming took 0 bases from V and 4 from J, leaving 12 bases between them.

CDR3 loop: CASSYSMRGNTIYF. CDR3 nucleotides: TGTGCCAGCAGTTACTCGATGCGGGGAAACACCATATATTTT. The chain combines TRBV6-5 with TRBJ1-3; the D is unclear. The CDR3 has 14 residues. Germline CDR1 reads MNHEY; CDR2 reads SVGAGI. The V and J ends lost 0 bases and 4 bases respectively, with 7 bases between them.

V and J are TRBV29-1 and TRBJ2-1, with 8 bases identical to TRBD1. V gave up 5 bases and J gave up 10 bases; unmatched junction bases: 7. Germline CDR1 is SQVTM and CDR2 is ANQGSEA. CDR3 length: 12 residues. CDR3 sequence reads: CSVQPGQVEQFF. The CDR3 DNA sequence: TGCAGCGTTCAACCGGGACAGGTAGAGCAGTTCTTC.

This clonotype was detected only a few times. This chain links TRBV28 with TRBJ2-3; D ambiguous. Germline V CDR1 and CDR2: MDHEN, SYDVKM. Trimming shortened V by 7 bases and J by 0 bases, and 14 bases separated the two germline ends. The length of the CDR3 is 15 residues. The CDR3 coding sequence is TGTGCCAGCACCCAGTTAATATCCAGCACAGATACGCAGTATTTT. It specifies CASTQLISSTDTQYF.